This TCR beta chain was sequenced for a study of shared clonotypes between healthy human individuals. The table came from immunoSEQ multiplex PCR; TCRdb's copy has only in-frame clones and leaves some out. The sample lists 2 million to 2.5 million clones, about 92% seen once, with about 1.8% in the top ten. Note on this clone: Its antigen is unknown.

Study-level results: In having few donors, the study represented limited genetic and exposure-history diversity. The study found lower generation probabilities in non-shared clonotypes than in those shared by all four donors. What rarefaction showed was incomplete sorted-subset sequencing despite large depth. The study generally estimated greater richness for naive than memory subsets.

CD45RO-negative, CCR7-selected cells formed the naive CD8 fraction, which excluded terminally differentiated effector memory CD45RA+ cells. Trimming shortened V by 0 bases and J by 4 bases, and 13 bases separated the two germline ends. CDR3 length equals 15 residues. Germline lookup yields CDR1 SGDLS and CDR2 YYNGEE. The chain couples TRBV9 to TRBJ1-1; D perhaps matches TRBD1 (5 bases). Specimen: naive CD8+ T cells from PBMCs. The receptor comes from a man aged 18 to 35 in good health. Some clones in this sample may be carry-over from other donors' samples. CDR3: CASSVGGDGGTEAFF. CDR3 bases: TGTGCCAGCAGCGTAGGGGGGGACGGAGGCACTGAAGCTTTCTTT.